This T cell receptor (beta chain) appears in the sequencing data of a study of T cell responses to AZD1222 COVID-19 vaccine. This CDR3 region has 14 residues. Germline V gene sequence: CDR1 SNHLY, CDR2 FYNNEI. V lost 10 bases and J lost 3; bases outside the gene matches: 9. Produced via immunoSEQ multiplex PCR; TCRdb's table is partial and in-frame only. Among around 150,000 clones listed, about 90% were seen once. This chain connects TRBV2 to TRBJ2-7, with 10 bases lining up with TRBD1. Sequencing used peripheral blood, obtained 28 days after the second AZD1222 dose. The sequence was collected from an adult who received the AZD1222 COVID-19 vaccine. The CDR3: CATRTGTGVYEQYF. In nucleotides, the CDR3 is TGTGCCACCAGGACCGGGACAGGGGTCTACGAGCAGTACTTC.